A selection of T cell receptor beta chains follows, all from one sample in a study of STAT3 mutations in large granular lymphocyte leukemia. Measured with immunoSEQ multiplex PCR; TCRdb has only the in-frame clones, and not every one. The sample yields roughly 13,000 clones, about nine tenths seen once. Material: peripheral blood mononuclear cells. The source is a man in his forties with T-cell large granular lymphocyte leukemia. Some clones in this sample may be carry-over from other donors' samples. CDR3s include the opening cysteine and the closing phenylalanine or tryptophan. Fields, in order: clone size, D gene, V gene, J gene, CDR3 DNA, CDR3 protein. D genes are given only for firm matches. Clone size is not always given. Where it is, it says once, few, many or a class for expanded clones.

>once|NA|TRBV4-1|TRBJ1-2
TGCGCCAGCAGCCAAGAGCCAGGATGGGAAGATGGCTACACCTTC
CASSQEPGWEDGYTF
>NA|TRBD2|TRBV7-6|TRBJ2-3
TGTGCCAGCAGCTTAGCGGTAGCGGGGGCCGCGGATACGCAGTATTTT
CASSLAVAGAADTQYF
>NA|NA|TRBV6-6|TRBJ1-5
TGTGCCAGCAGCGTAGGATATAGCAATCAGCCCCAGCATTTT
CASSVGYSNQPQHF
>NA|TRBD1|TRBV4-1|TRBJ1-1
TGCGCCAGCAGCCAAGCCGACAGGGCCGCTGAAGCTTTCTTT
CASSQADRAAEAFF
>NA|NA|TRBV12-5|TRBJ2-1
TGTGCTAGTGGTTTGATGACCAATGAGCAGTTCTTC
CASGLMTNEQFF
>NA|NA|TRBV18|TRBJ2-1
TGTGCCAGCTCACCACCCAGCACAGGGAGGGGCAATGAGCAGTTCTTC
CASSPPSTGRGNEQFF
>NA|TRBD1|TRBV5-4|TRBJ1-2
TGTGCCAGCAGGCCAGGGGGCGCGGATGGCTACACCTTC
CASRPGGADGYTF
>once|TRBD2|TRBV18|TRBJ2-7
TGTGCCAGCTCAAGGACTAGCGGTGCCTCCTACGAGCAGTACTTC
CASSRTSGASYEQYF
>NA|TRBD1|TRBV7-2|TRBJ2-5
TGTGCCAGCACCAACCGACAGGGTCCTCAGACCCAGTACTTC
CASTNRQGPQTQYF
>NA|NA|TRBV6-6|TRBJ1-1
TGTGCCAGCAGTCCTTGGGGAAACACTGAAGCTTTCTTT
CASSPWGNTEAFF
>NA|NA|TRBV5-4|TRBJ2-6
TGTGCCAGCAGATCAGCCCAGGAAGGGTTTACTGGGGCCAACGTCCTGACTTTC
CASRSAQEGFTGANVLTF
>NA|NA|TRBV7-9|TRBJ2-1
TGTGCCAGCAGCTTAGGGGCAGGGGATGAGCAGTTCTTC
CASSLGAGDEQFF
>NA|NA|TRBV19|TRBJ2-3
TGTGCCAGTAGTCCAGTAGGCACAGATACGCAGTATTTT
CASSPVGTDTQYF
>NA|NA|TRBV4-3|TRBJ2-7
TGCGCCAGCAGCCAGGGCACACACGGGGGCTACGAGCAGTACTTC
CASSQGTHGGYEQYF
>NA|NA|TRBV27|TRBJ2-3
TGTGCCAGCAGTCCCACCTACACAGATACGCAGTATTTT
CASSPTYTDTQYF